The 30 T cell receptor beta chains presented below share a single source sample, sequenced in a study of shared clonotypes between healthy human individuals. Libraries were prepared by immunoSEQ multiplex PCR; TCRdb keeps only in-frame clonotypes and omits some of them. The table shows roughly 1.5 million clones, with 98% occurring only once. The material sequenced was naive CD4+ T cells sorted from blood. As for subset: CD45RA+ positively selected. Receptors were obtained from a man aged 25 to 40 in good health.

The V call is TRBV30, the J call TRBJ2-4; perhaps TRBD2 as D (5 bases). V was clipped by 2 bases and J by 3 bases, with 17 bases between them. Germline lookup yields CDR1 GTSNPN and CDR2 SVGIG (reference sequence). CDR3 size: 16 residues. This CDR3 is CAWSMTDSIGKNIQYF. CDR3 bases: TGTGCCTGGAGTATGACGGACTCCATTGGCAAAAACATTCAGTACTTC.

The chain couples TRBV7-3 to TRBJ2-7, with TRBD2 identical over 9 bases. The germline V gene encodes CDR1 SGHTA and CDR2 FQGTGA. J gave up 6 bases and V 4 bases, and 1 base lay outside the gene matches. The CDR3 spans 12 residues. CDR3 DNA sequence: TGTGCCAGCAGCTCACTAGCGGGCGAGCAGTACTTC. Translated: CASSSLAGEQYF. Variable domain in full (rest from reference TRBV7-3 and TRBJ2-7): GAGVSQTPSNKVTEKGKYVELRCDPISGHTALYWYRQSLGQGPEFLIYFQGTGAADDSGLPNDRFFAVRPEGSVSTLKIQRTERGDSAVYLCASSSLAGEQYFGPGTRLTVT.

This chain joins TRBV18 and TRBJ2-3; D is ambiguous. Germline CDR1 is KGHSH and CDR2 is LQKENI. The CDR3 covers 12 residues. Trimming shortened V by 4 bases and J by 2 bases, and 4 bases separated the two germline ends. CDR3 protein: CASSLPTDTQYF. Here the CDR3 DNA reads TGTGCCAGCTCACTACCCACAGATACGCAGTATTTT. Full variable domain (outside the CDR3, taken from reference TRBV18 and TRBJ2-3): NAGVMQNPRHLVRRRGQEARLRCSPMKGHSHVYWYRQLPEEGLKFMVYLQKENIIDESGMPKERFSAEFPKEGPSILRIQQVVRGDSAAYFCASSLPTDTQYFGPGTRLTVL.

This chain uses TRBV19 with TRBJ2-1, with D perhaps being TRBD1 or TRBD2 (6 bases each). Trimming took off 4 bases at V and 7 bases at J, with 14 bases between the two ends. The CDR3 loop spans 14 amino acids. Germline values: CDR1 LNHDA, CDR2 SQIVND (reference sequence). CDR3 residues: CASSNPQGRNEQFF. In nucleotides, the CDR3 is TGTGCCAGTAGTAACCCCCAGGGGAGGAATGAGCAGTTCTTC. Using reference TRBV19 and TRBJ2-1 for the parts outside the CDR3, the full variable domain is DGGITQSPKYLFRKEGQNVTLSCEQNLNHDAMYWYRQDPGQGLRLIYYSQIVNDFQKGDIAEGYSVSREKKESFPLTVTSAQKNPTAFYLCASSNPQGRNEQFFGPGTRLTVL.

The J gene is TRBJ2-1, the V gene TRBV28; a possible D gene is TRBD1 (5 bases). The CDR3 runs to 14 residues. V lost 2 bases to trimming and J lost 5 bases, with 10 bases between them. Germline V gives CDR1 MDHEN, CDR2 SYDVKM. CDR3: CASSLVQDHNEQFF. CDR3 in DNA: TGTGCCAGCAGTTTAGTACAGGACCACAATGAGCAGTTCTTC. Complete variable domain (other parts from reference TRBV28 and TRBJ2-1): DVKVTQSSRYLVKRTGEKVFLECVQDMDHENMFWYRQDPGLGLRLIYFSYDVKMKEKGDIPEGYSVSREKKERFSLILESASTNQTSMYLCASSLVQDHNEQFFGPGTRLTVL.

V usage is TRBV19 and J usage is TRBJ2-7, with D perhaps TRBD2 (5 bases). V was clipped by 6 bases and J by 2 bases, with 14 bases between them. The CDR3 spans 14 residues. Germline CDR1 is LNHDA and CDR2 is SQIVND (reference sequence). CDR3: CASSTWTFPYEQYF. CDR3 sequence (DNA): TGTGCCAGTAGCACCTGGACTTTCCCCTACGAGCAGTACTTC.

The CDR3 protein is CASSLRTVSGANVLTF. CDR3 nucleotides: TGTGCCAGCAGCCTGAGGACGGTATCCGGGGCCAACGTCCTGACTTTC. The J gene is TRBJ2-6, the V gene TRBV7-2; D unresolved. Germline lookup yields CDR1 SGHTA and CDR2 FQGNSA. The CDR3 is 16 residues long. Trimming pared 5 bases from V and 4 bases from J, leaving 15 bases between.

V is TRBV28 and J is TRBJ2-7; D gene ambiguous. V was pared by 5 bases and J by 4 bases, with 9 bases between. This CDR3 is 12 amino acids long. Germline-derived CDR1 and CDR2 are MDHEN and SYDVKM. DNA for the CDR3: TGTGCCAGCAGTATAAAGACTTACGAGCAGTACTTC. The encoded protein is CASSIKTYEQYF.

Worth noting for this clone: The junction and the germline gene differ at one end; a read error may be behind it. The chain recombines TRBV5-3 with TRBJ1-2; no definite D call. TRBV5-3 counts as an open reading frame of uncertain function. The CDR3 covers 10 residues. The CDR3 here is CASSFYGYTF. In nucleotides, the CDR3 is TGTGCCAGCAGCTTCTATGGCTACACCTTC.

As to this clone: The identical CDR3 is also encoded by other nucleotide sequences in the sample. The chain is built from TRBV7-9 and TRBJ2-3; D possibly corresponds to TRBD1 (5 bases). Trimming left V 1 base short and J 4 bases short, with 6 bases between. The CDR3 runs 13 residues. In germline, CDR1 is SEHNR, CDR2 FQNEAQ (reference sequence). The CDR3: CASSLGGADTQYF. For the CDR3, the DNA is TGTGCCAGCAGCTTAGGGGGCGCAGATACGCAGTATTTT.

The CDR3 region is CASSLGGAVSTDTQYF. The DNA of the CDR3 is TGTGCCAGCAGCTTGGGGGGGGCAGTTAGCACAGATACGCAGTATTTT. The gene calls are TRBV7-6 and TRBJ2-3; TRBD2 is a possible D gene (7 bases). Deletions cut 3 bases from V and 0 bases from J, with 13 bases between. CDR1 and CDR2 from the germline V gene are SGHVS and FNYEAQ. The CDR3 has 16 amino acids.

This chain joins TRBV19 and TRBJ2-1, with 9 nucleotides matching TRBD2. Germline CDR1 is LNHDA and CDR2 is SQIVND (reference sequence). The V and J ends lost 5 bases and 6 bases, in that order; junction bases with no gene match: 8. The CDR3 is made up of 15 amino acids. DNA for the CDR3: TGTGCCAGTAGTCTCAGCGGGAGGTTTTCCAATGAGCAGTTCTTC. This gives the protein CASSLSGRFSNEQFF.

This chain connects TRBV30 to TRBJ2-7, with 12 bases fitting TRBD2. CDR3 length: 20 residues. Germline V CDR1 and CDR2: GTSNPN, SVGIG (reference sequence). V dropped 3 bases and J dropped 2; count of bases not matched to a gene: 20. The CDR3 spells CAWRGMFSLAGGPRTYEQYF. The CDR3 nucleotides read TGTGCCTGGAGGGGTATGTTTTCGCTAGCGGGAGGGCCACGGACCTACGAGCAGTACTTC.

This clone was seen a single time. The chain combines TRBV7-9 with TRBJ2-3; D remains unclear. Germline V gene lookup returns CDR1 SEHNR and CDR2 FQNEAQ (reference sequence). The V end was cut by 3 bases, the J end by 2 bases, with 15 bases between. This CDR3 is built from 16 residues. CDR3 region: CASSFGRVVATDTQYF. In DNA form, the CDR3 reads TGTGCCAGCAGCTTCGGAAGGGTGGTGGCCACAGATACGCAGTATTTT.

The chain joins TRBV18 to TRBJ1-5; no firm D call. V was shortened by 9 bases and J by 6 bases, with 15 bases between the two germline ends. Germline V gives CDR1 KGHSH, CDR2 LQKENI. The CDR3 runs to 13 residues. The CDR3 bases are TGTGCCAGTACTCCCCGGGAATCTCAGCCCCAGCATTTT. It encodes CASTPRESQPQHF.

For this clone: Other nucleotide sequences in the sample specify the same CDR3. The chain employs TRBV28 and TRBJ1-5; 7 nucleotides line up with TRBD1. Trimming took 6 bases from V and 4 from J; bases not matched to a gene: 3. Looked up from germline, CDR1 is MDHEN and CDR2 is SYDVKM. This CDR3 has 13 amino acids. The CDR3 region has the DNA TGTGCCAGCAGCGACAGGGTGAATCAGCCCCAGCATTTT. Amino acid sequence: CASSDRVNQPQHF.

The chain joins TRBV7-2 to TRBJ2-2, with 9 positions matching TRBD1. Germline V gene sequence: CDR1 SGHTA, CDR2 FQGNSA. Germline trimming cut 5 bases from V and 3 bases from J; bases unmatched to any gene: 10. The CDR3 extends over 17 amino acids. CDR3 DNA sequence: TGTGCCAGCAGCACCCCAAGGGGACAGGGTTACACCGGGGAGCTGTTTTTT. Protein sequence: CASSTPRGQGYTGELFF.

The V call is TRBV7-9, the J call TRBJ1-3, with 7 bases fitting TRBD1. The germline gives CDR1 SEHNR, CDR2 FQNEAQ (reference sequence). The CDR3 contains 15 residues. The V and J ends lost 2 bases and 11 bases, in that order; junction bases with no gene match: 12. The DNA for the CDR3 is TGTGCCAGCAGCTTAAGTTCCCCCCGACAGGGACCCATATATTTT. As protein: CASSLSSPRQGPIYF.

This sequence joins TRBV18 and TRBJ2-7; TRBD2 matches 11 bases. V was pared by 2 bases and J by 0 bases, with 6 bases of the junction left unmatched. The CDR3 contains 17 residues. From germline, CDR1 is KGHSH and CDR2 LQKENI. The CDR3 DNA reads TGTGCCAGCTCACCAGTGGGACTAGCGGCTCTCTCCTACGAGCAGTACTTC. Its protein product is CASSPVGLAALSYEQYF.

The V and J genes are TRBV2 and TRBJ1-5; D unresolved. The CDR3 consists of 13 residues. Germline loops: CDR1 SNHLY, CDR2 FYNNEI. The V end was cut by 6 bases, the J end by 4 bases, with 10 bases between. The CDR3 nucleotides read TGTGCCAGCAGGACGGAGACTAATCAGCCCCAGCATTTT. Residues: CASRTETNQPQHF.

This rearrangement joins TRBV10-3 to TRBJ2-7; 10 bases align to TRBD1. This CDR3 is built from 13 residues. Germline CDR1 is ENHRY and CDR2 is SYGVKD. The V and J ends lost 10 bases and 6 bases, in that order; junction bases with no gene match: 9. The CDR3 DNA follows: TGTGCCACAAGCGGGACAGGGGTTCTCGAGCAGTACTTC. Protein: CATSGTGVLEQYF.

Regarding this clone: The sample has other DNA sequences that encode this CDR3 too. This sequence joins TRBV14 and TRBJ2-3; D uncertain. The CDR3 covers 13 residues. The V end was cut by 0 bases, the J end by 4 bases, with 5 bases between. The germline V gene encodes CDR1 SGHDN and CDR2 FVKESK. The CDR3: CASSQDLPDTQYF. CDR3 bases: TGTGCCAGCAGCCAAGATCTGCCAGATACGCAGTATTTT.

This chain joins TRBV6-5 and TRBJ1-1, with TRBD1 as a possible D gene (5 bases). CDR1 and CDR2 (germline): MNHEY, SVGAGI. Trimming left V 5 bases short and J 0 bases short, with 13 bases between. The CDR3 has 15 residues. CDR3: CASSKLGGLNTEAFF. The CDR3, as DNA: TGTGCCAGCAGTAAGCTCGGGGGACTGAACACTGAAGCTTTCTTT.

The genes are TRBV9 and TRBJ1-1; D is perhaps TRBD1 (5 bases). Germline CDR1 SGDLS, CDR2 YYNGEE. The CDR3 contains 14 residues. Deletions cut 0 bases from V and 5 bases from J, with 11 bases between. The CDR3 loop reads CASSVAAGGTEAFF. Here the CDR3 DNA reads TGTGCCAGCAGCGTAGCGGCGGGGGGAACTGAAGCTTTCTTT.

The rearrangement uses TRBV7-6 and TRBJ2-1; TRBD1 matches at 7 bases. Germline V gives CDR1 SGHVS, CDR2 FNYEAQ. V was clipped by 4 bases and J by 7 bases; unmatched bases: 13. This CDR3 is 16 amino acids long. The CDR3 region is CASSYRPGQRNNEQFF. The CDR3 nucleotides are TGTGCCAGCAGCTACCGTCCGGGACAGCGAAATAATGAGCAGTTCTTC.

On this clone: Different DNA sequences within this sample yield the same CDR3. The J gene is TRBJ2-7, the V gene TRBV28; perhaps TRBD2 as D (5 bases). V lost 3 bases to trimming and J lost 0 bases, with 6 bases between them. The CDR3 runs 13 residues. Germline V gene data show CDR1 as MDHEN and CDR2 as SYDVKM. The CDR3 loop reads CASSFRGSYEQYF. The CDR3 DNA follows: TGTGCCAGCAGTTTTCGGGGCTCCTACGAGCAGTACTTC. The entire variable domain, with the rest obtained from reference TRBV28 and TRBJ2-7, is as follows: DVKVTQSSRYLVKRTGEKVFLECVQDMDHENMFWYRQDPGLGLRLIYFSYDVKMKEKGDIPEGYSVSREKKERFSLILESASTNQTSMYLCASSFRGSYEQYFGPGTRLTVT.

Notes on this clone: Different DNA sequences within this sample yield the same CDR3. This chain connects TRBV29-1 to TRBJ1-1; 9 bases are a match to TRBD1. Unmatched junction bases numbered 4, after V lost 4 bases and J lost 4 bases. Looked up from germline, CDR1 is SQVTM and CDR2 is ANQGSEA. CDR3 length equals 13 residues. The CDR3 nucleotides read TGCAGCGTTGGTCGACAGGGGGGCACTGAAGCTTTCTTT. This codes for CSVGRQGGTEAFF.

The V gene is TRBV29-1, the J gene TRBJ1-2; TRBD1 is a possible D gene (6 bases). The CDR3 runs to 12 residues. The V and J ends lost 4 bases and 7 bases respectively, with 13 bases between them. The germline CDR1 and CDR2 sequences are SQVTM and ANQGSEA. In DNA form, the CDR3 reads TGCAGCGTTGGTGGGGGCAGTGGTGGCTACACCTTC. Its protein is CSVGGGSGGYTF.

This clone was observed a single time. The chain carries TRBV10-3 and TRBJ1-2, with D tentatively TRBD1 (6 bases). The CDR3 totals 15 residues. V lost 3 bases to trimming and J lost 8 bases, with 19 bases between them. Germline lookup yields CDR1 ENHRY and CDR2 SYGVKD. The CDR3 region has the DNA TGTGCCATCAGTGACCAGCCTGCAGGGGTAAGGGGCTACACCTTC. This sequence encodes CAISDQPAGVRGYTF.

This rearrangement joins TRBV7-6 to TRBJ2-7; 7 nucleotides align to TRBD1. Germline V gene lookup returns CDR1 SGHVS and CDR2 FNYEAQ. With 6 bases clipped from V and 3 bases from J, the junction kept 8 bases outside the gene matches. The length of the CDR3 is 14 residues. CDR3 nucleotides: TGTGCCAGCAGTCTGCCGGGACAGATCTACGAGCAGTACTTC. This translates into CASSLPGQIYEQYF.